This TCR beta chain was retrieved from a study of vaccination effects on CD4 cells after COVID-19. Study-level results: Late after vaccination, infection- and vaccine-induced clones showed marked clonal contraction. Healthy vaccinees showed cross-reactivity with common cold coronaviruses in only 1 of 255 vaccine-induced clones.

Notes on this clone: No antigen is known for it.

Repertoires were generated with immunoSEQ multiplex PCR, while TCRdb's copy carries only in-frame clones and drops some. Found here are over 25,000 clones, 72% of them singletons; the top ten hold 10% to 13%. The CDR3 is 16 residues long. CDR1 KGHSY and CDR2 FQNENV come from the germline V gene. Between the trimmed V and J ends, which lost 1 base and 0 bases, there was a span of 7 bases. Antigen-specific CD4+ T cells were first expanded with viral peptide pools by the ViraFEST assay and only then sequenced. Having been cultured for around ten days, the cells underwent CD4+ T cell isolation. Nobody among the vaccine recipients had prior SARS-CoV-2 infection (nucleocapsid antibodies were negative). IL-2 medium supplanted half the medium on days 3 and 7.

The chain is built from TRBV16 and TRBJ2-6, with D hard to call. The sequences come from CD4+ T cells from PBMCs cultured with SARS-CoV-2 spike peptides, collected before COVID-19 vaccination. The origin of this receptor is a human donor who received a COVID-19 vaccine. The CDR3 DNA follows: TGTGCCAGCAGCCAATTCGCACACTCTGGGGCCAACGTCCTGACTTTC. Protein sequence: CASSQFAHSGANVLTF. Supplemented by reference TRBV16 and TRBJ2-6, the full variable domain reads GEEVAQTPKHLVRGEGQKAKLYCAPIKGHSYVFWYQQVLKNEFKFLISFQNENVFDETGMPKERFSAKCLPNSPCSLEIQATKLEDSAVYFCASSQFAHSGANVLTFGAGSRLTVL.